One and the same sample provided the 11 T cell receptor beta chains below, sequenced in a study of T cell responses to AZD1222 COVID-19 vaccine. Data came from immunoSEQ multiplex PCR; TCRdb stores just in-frame clones and leaves some out. The sample records 90,000 to 120,000 clones, under 95% being singletons. Source: peripheral blood, taken 28 days after the second AZD1222 dose. Receptor source: an adult who received the AZD1222 COVID-19 vaccine.

This clone was observed a handful of times. Other DNA sequences in this specimen translate into the identical CDR3. CDR3 region: CAWRSTDTQYF. The DNA for the CDR3 is TGTGCCTGGAGATCCACAGATACGCAGTATTTT. V and J are TRBV30 and TRBJ2-3; D unclear. The CDR3 contains 11 residues. V was shortened by 3 bases and J by 2 bases, with 3 bases between the two germline ends. From germline, CDR1 is GTSNPN and CDR2 SVGIG (reference sequence).

This chain links TRBV10-1 with TRBJ2-7, with D tentatively TRBD1 (6 bases). Trimming took 0 bases from V and 5 from J, leaving 14 bases between them. Germline CDR1 and CDR2: WNHNN and SYGVQD (reference sequence). The length of the CDR3 is 15 residues. CDR3 nucleotide sequence: TGCGCCAGCAGTGAGTCACCACAGGGTACCCACGAGCAGTACTTC. Translating it yields CASSESPQGTHEQYF.

The CDR3 nucleotides read TGTGCCAGCAGTTTTGGCAGAAATACTAACTATGGCTACACCTTC. Amino acid sequence: CASSFGRNTNYGYTF. The rearrangement joins TRBV27 to TRBJ1-2; D remains unclear. Deletions cut 3 bases from V and 0 bases from J, with 11 bases between. Germline V gives CDR1 MNHEY, CDR2 SMNVEV (reference sequence). The CDR3 is 15 residues long.

This chain links TRBV7-8 with TRBJ2-6; D might be TRBD1 (6 bases). This CDR3 is 17 amino acids long. V dropped 5 bases and J dropped 2 bases, with 16 bases sitting between them. The V gene's germline CDR1 is SGHVS and CDR2 FQNEAQ. The CDR3 here is CASSGRQAVAGANVLTF. CDR3 coding DNA: TGTGCCAGCAGCGGCCGACAGGCGGTGGCTGGGGCCAACGTCCTGACTTTC.

The chain has TRBV6-2 or TRBV6-3 and TRBJ1-1; D remains ambiguous. Germline V gene data show CDR1 as MNHEY and CDR2 as SVGEGT. Trimming pared 1 base from V and 5 bases from J, leaving 11 bases between. The CDR3 has 14 amino acids. The CDR3 sequence: CASSYFGTGTEAFF. As DNA, the CDR3 is TGTGCCAGCAGTTACTTTGGAACGGGGACTGAAGCTTTCTTT.

The V call is TRBV6-5, the J call TRBJ1-2; D unclear. The V end was cut by 0 bases, the J end by 9 bases, with 11 bases between. CDR3 length: 13 amino acids. Germline V gives CDR1 MNHEY, CDR2 SVGAGI. CDR3 residues: CASSYSEYVSYTF. The CDR3 DNA reads as TGTGCCAGCAGTTACTCAGAGTATGTTAGCTACACCTTC.

This clone is medium-sized. The V call is TRBV5-6, the J call TRBJ1-1; D may be TRBD1 (5 bases). CDR1 and CDR2 from the germline V gene are SGHDT and YYEEEE. Between the trimmed V and J ends, which lost 4 bases and 3 bases, there was a span of 10 bases. This CDR3 comprises 13 residues. In nucleotides, the CDR3 is TGTGCCAGCAGCGAACAGGAGTACACTGAAGCTTTCTTT. As protein: CASSEQEYTEAFF.

The CDR3 DNA sequence: TGCGCCAGCAGCCAAGCCGAGCGAAGCTCCTACAATGAGCAGTTCTTC. It encodes CASSQAERSSYNEQFF. The chain has TRBV4-1 and TRBJ2-1, with unresolved D. CDR3 length: 16 amino acids. CDR1 and CDR2 (germline): MGHRA, YSYEKL. V lost 1 base, J lost 0 bases, and 10 bases lay in between.

The chain links TRBV12-5 to TRBJ1-2; D gene unclear. Germline V gives CDR1 LGHNT, CDR2 FRNRAP. The V end lost 2 bases, the J end lost 4 bases, and 14 bases lay between the germline ends. This CDR3 has 15 amino acids. The CDR3 reads CASGLTPPVLYGYTF. The CDR3, as DNA: TGTGCTAGTGGTTTGACCCCTCCAGTACTCTATGGCTACACCTTC.

The chain employs TRBV30 and TRBJ1-3; D remains unclear. Germline V gene data show CDR1 as GTSNPN and CDR2 as SVGIG (reference sequence). Trimming removed 3 bases at V and 8 bases at J, with 11 bases between. The CDR3 totals 12 residues. The CDR3 here is CAWRKRGDTIYF. The CDR3 nucleotides read TGTGCCTGGAGGAAAAGAGGTGACACCATATATTTT.

Written as DNA, the CDR3 is TGTGCCAGCAGCGCCAGGAACTATGGCTACACCTTC. This translates into CASSARNYGYTF. J is TRBJ1-2 and V is TRBV5-6; D gene unclear. V was pared by 4 bases and J by 2 bases, with 6 bases between. The CDR3 consists of 12 residues. The germline V gene encodes CDR1 SGHDT and CDR2 YYEEEE.